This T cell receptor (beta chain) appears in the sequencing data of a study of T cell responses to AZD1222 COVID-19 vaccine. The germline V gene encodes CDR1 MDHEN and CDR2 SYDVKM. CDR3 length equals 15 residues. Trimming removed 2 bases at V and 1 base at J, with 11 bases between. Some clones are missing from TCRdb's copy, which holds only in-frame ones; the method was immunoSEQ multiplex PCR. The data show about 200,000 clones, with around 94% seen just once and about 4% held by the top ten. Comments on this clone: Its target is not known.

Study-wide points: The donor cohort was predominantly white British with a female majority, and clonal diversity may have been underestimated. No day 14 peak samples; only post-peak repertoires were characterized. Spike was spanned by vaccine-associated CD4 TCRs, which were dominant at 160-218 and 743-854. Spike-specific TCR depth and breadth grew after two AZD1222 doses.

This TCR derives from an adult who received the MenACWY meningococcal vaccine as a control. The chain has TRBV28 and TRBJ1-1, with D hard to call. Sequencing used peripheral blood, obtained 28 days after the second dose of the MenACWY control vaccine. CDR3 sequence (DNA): TGTGCCAGCAGTTTACTGGTCGCCAGGAACACTGAAGCTTTCTTT. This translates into CASSLLVARNTEAFF.